The 6 T cell receptor beta chains reported below all come from one sample, sequenced in a study of identical twins. TCRdb analysed the 5' RACE reads with MiXCR anew, one entry per CDR3 protein. This sample has 700,000 to 950,000 distinct CDR3 sequences, with 10% to 15% found just once. A further study also used this sample, focusing on yellow fever vaccine responses in identical twins.

The sample comprised PBMCs. These receptors came from a woman aged 18-29 years in good health.

This clonotype showed up many times. The chain couples TRBV10-3 to TRBJ2-1; 9 bases are shared with TRBD1. The junction had 7 bases not matched to a gene; V was cut back by 2 bases and J by 5 bases. The CDR3 is 16 residues long. The germline V gene has CDR1 ENHRY and CDR2 SYGVKD. This chain's CDR3 is CAISETGGTLNNEQFF. The CDR3 nucleotides read TGTGCCATCAGTGAGACAGGGGGCACTCTCAACAATGAGCAGTTCTTC.

This clonotype appeared a few times. The chain combines TRBV10-2 with TRBJ2-3; D may be TRBD1 (6 bases). Germline lookup yields CDR1 WSHSY and CDR2 SAAADI. The CDR3 consists of 14 residues. The V end was cut by 3 bases, the J end by 2 bases, with 9 bases between. The CDR3 region is CASSDWTDTDTQYF. CDR3 DNA sequence: TGCGCCAGCAGTGACTGGACAGACACAGATACGCAGTATTTT.

The chain uses TRBV20-1 and TRBJ2-3, with D uncertain. Germline V lookup: CDR1 DFQATT, CDR2 SNEGSKA (reference sequence). There are 12 residues in the CDR3. The V end was cut by 6 bases, the J end by 6 bases, with 13 bases between. The CDR3 coding sequence is TGCAGTGCAATATCCCGGGCTGATACGCAGTATTTT. Translating it yields CSAISRADTQYF.

This rearrangement joins TRBV28 to TRBJ1-2; 10 nucleotides line up with TRBD1. This CDR3 comprises 15 residues. The junction had 4 bases not matched to a gene; V was cut back by 5 bases and J by 1 base. The germline V gene encodes CDR1 MDHEN and CDR2 SYDVKM. This CDR3 reads CASSTGTGDNYGYTF. For the CDR3, the DNA is TGTGCCAGCAGTACCGGGACAGGGGATAACTATGGCTACACCTTC.

In its sample, this clonotype was seen a few times. The chain is built from TRBV4-2 and TRBJ2-1, with 9 bases matching TRBD2. The germline V gene has CDR1 LGHNA and CDR2 YNFKEQ. Germline trimming cut 1 base from V and 5 bases from J; bases unmatched to any gene: 6. This CDR3 contains 16 residues. CDR3 in amino acids: CASSQALGGGDNEQFF. In nucleotides, the CDR3 is TGTGCCAGCAGCCAAGCTTTAGGCGGGGGGGACAATGAGCAGTTCTTC.

This clonotype was detected a few times. The chain combines TRBV7-9 with TRBJ1-2, with unresolved D. Trimming removed 1 base at V and 7 bases at J, with 13 bases between. Germline values: CDR1 SEHNR, CDR2 FQNEAQ (reference sequence). This CDR3 comprises 14 residues. The CDR3 DNA follows: TGTGCCAGCAGCTTAGGCCAGCGAGGTGGTGGCTACACCTTC. As protein: CASSLGQRGGGYTF.